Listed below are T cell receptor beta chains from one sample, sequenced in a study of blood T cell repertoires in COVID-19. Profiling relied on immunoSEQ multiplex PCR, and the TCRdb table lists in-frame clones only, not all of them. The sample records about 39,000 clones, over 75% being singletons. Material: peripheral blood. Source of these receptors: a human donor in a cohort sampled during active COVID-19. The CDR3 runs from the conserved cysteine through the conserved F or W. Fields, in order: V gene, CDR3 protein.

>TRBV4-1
CASSLVQGDNSPLHF
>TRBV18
CASSPPTTSARSSYEQYF
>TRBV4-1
CASSHVLAGGLFEQFF
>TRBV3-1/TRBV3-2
CASSTGQGKGYTF
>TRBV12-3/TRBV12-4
CASSLQETQYF
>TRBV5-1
CASSLATGVNTEAFF
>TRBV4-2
CASSQPRGSDLSYEQYF
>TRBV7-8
CASSLLFGGPPEAFF
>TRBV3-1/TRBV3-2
CASSVFRGTEAFF
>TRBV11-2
CASSLERTSAYEQYF
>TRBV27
CASRTIWTGSTEAFF
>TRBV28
CASSPQFGGGEKLFF
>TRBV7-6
CASSLTGEREAFF
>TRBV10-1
CASSESGTGETQYF
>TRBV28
CASSLPRQSSTDTQYF
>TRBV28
CASSLSAGGPYEQYF
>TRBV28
CASSKGLAASTDTQYF
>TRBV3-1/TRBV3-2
CASSHSGETQYF
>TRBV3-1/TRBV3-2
CASLGTGGSYNEQFF
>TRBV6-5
CASGRRAGSGLSQHF
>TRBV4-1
CASSRLLVRETQYF
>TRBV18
CASSPLDRRTHSPLHF
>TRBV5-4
CASSLQGTYEQYF
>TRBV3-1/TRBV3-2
CASSPGTAPTGELFF
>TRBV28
CASIAGTGGNQPQHF
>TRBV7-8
CASSLEERNQPQHF
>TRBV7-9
CASSHNRRSSYEQYF
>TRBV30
CAWSLSGGADTQYF
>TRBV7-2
CASSVRNYQPQHF
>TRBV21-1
CASSKAGADREAFF
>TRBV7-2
CASSFYRSNQPQHF
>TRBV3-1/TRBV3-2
CASSLILPSGYNEQFF
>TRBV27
CASSLGGGAADTQYF
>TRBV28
CASSLWGGGEAFF
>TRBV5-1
CASSYGQGTVYTEAFF
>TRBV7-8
CASSPSPGLLAKNIQYF
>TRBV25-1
CASSETASTDTQYF
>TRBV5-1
CASSLDGDSNQPQHF
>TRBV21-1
CASSKAQGQETQYF
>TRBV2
CASKSFGQGNSPLHF
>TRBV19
CAAGRGTNYGYTF